This T cell receptor (beta chain) was profiled in a study of blood T cell repertoires in COVID-19. Study details: Italy, Spain and the United States were the sources of the convalescent and acute COVID-19 samples. T cells, B-cell-depleted T cells, or PBMCs provided the cDNA or gDNA that served as material.

The assay was immunoSEQ multiplex PCR, and TCRdb's table has in-frame clones only and misses some. The sample holds tens of thousands of clones; approximately 80% are singletons and the top ten take approximately 2.5%. The germline V gene has CDR1 MNHEY and CDR2 SVGAGI. The CDR3 consists of 14 residues. With 6 bases removed from V and 2 bases from J, the gap between germline ends came to 11 bases. Seattle cases were enrolled at active infection and followed longitudinally. This TCR derives from a man aged 65 to 79 with COVID-19, enrolled during active disease. V is TRBV6-5 and J is TRBJ1-5; D remains unclear. Sample: peripheral blood. The CDR3 DNA is TGTGCCAGCAGCGGGATGGAGGGCAATCAGCCCCAGCATTTT. Translating gives CASSGMEGNQPQHF.